This TCR beta chain was recorded in a study of T cells in Graves' hyperthyroidism and ophthalmopathy. General study points: The majority of expanded thyroid clonotypes above 0.001 also appeared in blood.

Diagnostic assessment was based on clinical symptoms, serum thyroxine and TRAb, thyroid ultrasound and orbital computed tomography. The CDR3 is 14 residues long. The germline V gene encodes CDR1 MDHEN and CDR2 SYDVKM. J was trimmed by 5 bases and V by 5 bases; bases with no gene match: 7. With regard to this clonotype: The antigen is undetermined.

RNA transcripts gave rise to amplified TCR beta CDR3 regions. HTBI primers were the set used in a first-round RT-PCR of the TCR CDR3. TCRdb called the multiplex PCR reads again in MiXCR, with one record for every CDR3 protein. The table has around 340,000 distinct CDR3 sequences, 17% seen once. Sequencing input: blood. V and J are TRBV28 and TRBJ2-7; 9 bases agree with TRBD1. This TCR derives from a woman in her twenties or thirties with Graves' hyperthyroidism that later progressed to Graves' ophthalmopathy. The CDR3 DNA reads TGTGCCAGCAGTGTCGGGACAGGGTTCGACGAGCAGTACTTC. This encodes CASSVGTGFDEQYF.